The clone carrying this T cell receptor beta chain was seen once. The entry originates in a study of T cells after somatic rescue of genetic block. Method: immunoSEQ multiplex PCR; TCRdb's copy keeps in-frame clones and lacks some. The sample has 60,000 to 90,000 clones, approximately 90% seen once. This CDR3 has 15 residues. The germline CDR1 and CDR2 sequences are MNHEY and SMNVEV (reference sequence). Unmatched junction bases numbered 6, after V lost 0 bases and J lost 7 bases. The chain recombines TRBV27 with TRBJ2-7; TRBD1 matches 10 bases. Sequenced sample: peripheral blood mononuclear cells (PBMCs). The receptor's source is a man aged 30-40 years. DNA of the CDR3: TGTGCCAGCAGTTTATCGGGACAGGGGCCGCGGGAGCAGTACTTC. Its translation: CASSLSGQGPREQYF.